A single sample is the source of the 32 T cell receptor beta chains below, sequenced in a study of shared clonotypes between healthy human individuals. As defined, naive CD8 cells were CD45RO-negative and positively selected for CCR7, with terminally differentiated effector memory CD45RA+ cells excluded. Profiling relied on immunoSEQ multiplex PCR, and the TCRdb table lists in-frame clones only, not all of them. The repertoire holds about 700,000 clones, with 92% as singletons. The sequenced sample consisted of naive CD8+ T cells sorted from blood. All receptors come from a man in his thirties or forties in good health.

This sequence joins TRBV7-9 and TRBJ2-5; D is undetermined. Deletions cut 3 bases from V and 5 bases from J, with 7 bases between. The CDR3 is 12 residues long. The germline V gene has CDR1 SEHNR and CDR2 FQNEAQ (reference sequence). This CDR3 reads CASSFGAETQYF. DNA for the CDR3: TGTGCCAGCAGCTTTGGAGCGGAGACCCAGTACTTC.

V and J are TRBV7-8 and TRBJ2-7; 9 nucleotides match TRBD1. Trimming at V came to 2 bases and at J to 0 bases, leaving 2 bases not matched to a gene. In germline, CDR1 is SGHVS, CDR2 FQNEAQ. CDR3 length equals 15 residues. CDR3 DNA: TGTGCCAGCAGCTTACGGGACAGGGTCTCCTACGAGCAGTACTTC. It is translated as CASSLRDRVSYEQYF.

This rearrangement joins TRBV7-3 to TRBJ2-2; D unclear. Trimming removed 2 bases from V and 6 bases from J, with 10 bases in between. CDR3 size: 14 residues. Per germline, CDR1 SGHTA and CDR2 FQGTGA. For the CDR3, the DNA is TGTGCCAGCAGCTTATCGTTAGCAGCCGGGGAGCTGTTTTTT. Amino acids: CASSLSLAAGELFF.

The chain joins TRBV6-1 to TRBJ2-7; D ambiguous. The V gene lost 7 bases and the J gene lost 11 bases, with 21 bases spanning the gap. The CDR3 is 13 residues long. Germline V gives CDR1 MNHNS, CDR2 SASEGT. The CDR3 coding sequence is TGTGCCAGCATGCTCCCCGAACCTAAAACGAAGTACTTC. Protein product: CASMLPEPKTKYF.

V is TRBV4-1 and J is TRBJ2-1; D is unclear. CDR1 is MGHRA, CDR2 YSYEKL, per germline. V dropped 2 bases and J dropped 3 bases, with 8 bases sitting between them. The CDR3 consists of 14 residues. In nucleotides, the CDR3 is TGCGCCAGCAGCCAACCGACTGGCTACAATGAGCAGTTCTTC. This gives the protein CASSQPTGYNEQFF.

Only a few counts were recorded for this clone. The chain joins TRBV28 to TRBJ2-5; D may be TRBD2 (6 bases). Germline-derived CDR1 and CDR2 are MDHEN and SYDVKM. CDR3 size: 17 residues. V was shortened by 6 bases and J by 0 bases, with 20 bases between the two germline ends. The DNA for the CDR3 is TGTGCCAGCAGGAAGGACGCGGGATTCGTGTACCAAGAGACCCAGTACTTC. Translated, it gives CASRKDAGFVYQETQYF.

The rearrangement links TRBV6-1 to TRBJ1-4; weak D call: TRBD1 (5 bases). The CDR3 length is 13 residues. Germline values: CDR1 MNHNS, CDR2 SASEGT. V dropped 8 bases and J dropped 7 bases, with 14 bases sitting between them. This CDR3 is CASRRGAGEKLFF. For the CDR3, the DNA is TGTGCCAGCCGAAGGGGCGCGGGTGAAAAACTGTTTTTT.

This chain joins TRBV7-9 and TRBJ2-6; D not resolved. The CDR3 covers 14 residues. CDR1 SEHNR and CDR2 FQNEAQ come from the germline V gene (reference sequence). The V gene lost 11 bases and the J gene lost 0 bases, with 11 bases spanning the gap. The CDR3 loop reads CAGRRVSGANVLTF. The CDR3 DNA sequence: TGTGCCGGGCGTAGGGTCTCTGGGGCCAACGTCCTGACTTTC.

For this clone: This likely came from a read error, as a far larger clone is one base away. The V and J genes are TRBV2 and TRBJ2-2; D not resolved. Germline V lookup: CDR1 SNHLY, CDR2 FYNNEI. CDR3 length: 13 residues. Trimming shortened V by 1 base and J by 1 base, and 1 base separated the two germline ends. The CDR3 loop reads CASSEGNTGELFF. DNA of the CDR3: TGTGCCAGCAGTGAAGGGAACACCGGGGAGCTGTTTTTT. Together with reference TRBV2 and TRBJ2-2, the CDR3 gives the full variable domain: EPEVTQTPSHQVTQMGQEVILRCVPISNHLYFYWYRQILGQKVEFLVSFYNNEISEKSEIFDDQFSVERPDGSNFTLKIRSTKLEDSAMYFCASSEGNTGELFFGEGSRLTVL.

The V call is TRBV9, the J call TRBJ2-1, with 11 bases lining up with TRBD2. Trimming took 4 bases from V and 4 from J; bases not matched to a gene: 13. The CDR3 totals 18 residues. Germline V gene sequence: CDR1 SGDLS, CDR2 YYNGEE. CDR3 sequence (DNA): TGTGCCAGCAGCCCCCGCGAGACTAGCGGGATCGGTTACAATGAGCAGTTCTTC. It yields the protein CASSPRETSGIGYNEQFF.

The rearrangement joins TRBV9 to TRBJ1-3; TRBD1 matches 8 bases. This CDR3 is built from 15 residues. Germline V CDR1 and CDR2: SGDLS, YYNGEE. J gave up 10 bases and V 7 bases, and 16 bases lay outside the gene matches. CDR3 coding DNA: TGTGCCAGCGCTGAGGCGACAGGGGCCCCGAGGACCATATATTTT. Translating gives CASAEATGAPRTIYF.

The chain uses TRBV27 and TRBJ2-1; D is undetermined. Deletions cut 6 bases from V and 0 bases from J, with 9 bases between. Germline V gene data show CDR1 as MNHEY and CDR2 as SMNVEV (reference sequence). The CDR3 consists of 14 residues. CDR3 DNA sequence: TGTGCCAGCAGCCCTGTAAGCTCCTACAATGAGCAGTTCTTC. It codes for CASSPVSSYNEQFF.

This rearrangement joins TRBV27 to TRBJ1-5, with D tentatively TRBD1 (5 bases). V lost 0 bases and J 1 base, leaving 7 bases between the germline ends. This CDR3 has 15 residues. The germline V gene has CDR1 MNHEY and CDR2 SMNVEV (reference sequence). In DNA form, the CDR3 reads TGTGCCAGCAGTTTATCCCCAGGGAGCAATCAGCCCCAGCATTTT. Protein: CASSLSPGSNQPQHF.

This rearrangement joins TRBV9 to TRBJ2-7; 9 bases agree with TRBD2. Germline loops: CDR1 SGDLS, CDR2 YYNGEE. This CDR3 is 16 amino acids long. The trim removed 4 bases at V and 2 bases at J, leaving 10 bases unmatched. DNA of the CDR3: TGTGCCAGCAGCCCCCGAGGGTCTAGCGGGGCCTACGAGCAGTACTTC. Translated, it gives CASSPRGSSGAYEQYF.

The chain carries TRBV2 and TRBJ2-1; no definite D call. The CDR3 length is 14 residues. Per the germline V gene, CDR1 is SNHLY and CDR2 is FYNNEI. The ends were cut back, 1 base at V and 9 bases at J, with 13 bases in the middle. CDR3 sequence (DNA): TGTGCCAGCAGTGAAGGTTCCCCCTCCGGTGAGCAGTTCTTC. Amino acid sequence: CASSEGSPSGEQFF.

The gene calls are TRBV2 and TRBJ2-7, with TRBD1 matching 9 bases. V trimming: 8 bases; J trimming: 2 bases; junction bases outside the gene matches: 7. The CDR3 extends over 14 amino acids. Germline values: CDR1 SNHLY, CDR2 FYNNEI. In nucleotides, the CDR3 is TGTGCCAGCGTGGACAGGGGCGAGACCTACGAGCAGTACTTC. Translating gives CASVDRGETYEQYF.

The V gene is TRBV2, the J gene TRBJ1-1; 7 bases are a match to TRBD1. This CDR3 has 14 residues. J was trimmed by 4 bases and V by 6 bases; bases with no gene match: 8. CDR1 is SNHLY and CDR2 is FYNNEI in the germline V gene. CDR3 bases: TGTGCCAGCAGCAGACAGGGTGTAGGCACTGAAGCTTTCTTT. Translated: CASSRQGVGTEAFF.

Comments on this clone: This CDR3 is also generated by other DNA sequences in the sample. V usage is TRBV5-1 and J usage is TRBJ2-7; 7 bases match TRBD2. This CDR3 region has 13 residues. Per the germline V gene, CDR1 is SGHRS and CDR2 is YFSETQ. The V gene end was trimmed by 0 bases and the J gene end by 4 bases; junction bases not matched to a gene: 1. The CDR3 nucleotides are TGCGCCAGCAGCTTGGGGGGAGGGTACGAGCAGTACTTC. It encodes CASSLGGGYEQYF.

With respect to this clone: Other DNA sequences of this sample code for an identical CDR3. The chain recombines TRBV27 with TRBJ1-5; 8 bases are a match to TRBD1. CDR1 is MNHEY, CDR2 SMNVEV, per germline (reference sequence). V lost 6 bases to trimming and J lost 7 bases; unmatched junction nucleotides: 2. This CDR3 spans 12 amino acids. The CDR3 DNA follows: TGTGCCAGCAGACAGGGGGGACAGCCCCAGCATTTT. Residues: CASRQGGQPQHF.

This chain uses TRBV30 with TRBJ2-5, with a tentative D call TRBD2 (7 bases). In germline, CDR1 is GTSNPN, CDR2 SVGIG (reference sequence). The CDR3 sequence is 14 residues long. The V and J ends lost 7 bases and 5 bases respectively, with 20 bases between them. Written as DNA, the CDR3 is TGTGCCTCACAATGGCGGGAGAGGGGGGAGACCCAGTACTTC. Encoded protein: CASQWRERGETQYF.

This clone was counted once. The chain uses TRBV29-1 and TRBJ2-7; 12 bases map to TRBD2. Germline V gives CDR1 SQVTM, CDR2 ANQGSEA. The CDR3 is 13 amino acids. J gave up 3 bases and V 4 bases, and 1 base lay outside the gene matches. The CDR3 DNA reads TGCAGCGTTGTGACTAGCGGGAGCTACGAGCAGTACTTC. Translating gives CSVVTSGSYEQYF.

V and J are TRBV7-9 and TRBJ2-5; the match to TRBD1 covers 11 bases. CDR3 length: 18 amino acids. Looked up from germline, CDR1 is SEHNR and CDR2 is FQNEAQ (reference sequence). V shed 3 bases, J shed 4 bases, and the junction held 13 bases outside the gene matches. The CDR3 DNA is TGTGCCAGCAGCTTGCGACTAACGGACAGGGGGCGCGGAGAGACCCAGTACTTC. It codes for CASSLRLTDRGRGETQYF.

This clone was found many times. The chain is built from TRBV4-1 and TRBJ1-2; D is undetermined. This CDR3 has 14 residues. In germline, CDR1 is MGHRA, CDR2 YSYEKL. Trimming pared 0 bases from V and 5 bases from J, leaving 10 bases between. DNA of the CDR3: TGCGCCAGCAGCCAAGATATGCAGGTTTATGGCTACACCTTC. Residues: CASSQDMQVYGYTF.

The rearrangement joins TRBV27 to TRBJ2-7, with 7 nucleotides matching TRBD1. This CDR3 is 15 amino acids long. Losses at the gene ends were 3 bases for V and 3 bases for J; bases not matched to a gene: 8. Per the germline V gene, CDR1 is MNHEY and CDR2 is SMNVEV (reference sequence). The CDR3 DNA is TGTGCCAGCAGTTTGATGCCAGGGGGTAACTACGAGCAGTACTTC. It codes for CASSLMPGGNYEQYF.

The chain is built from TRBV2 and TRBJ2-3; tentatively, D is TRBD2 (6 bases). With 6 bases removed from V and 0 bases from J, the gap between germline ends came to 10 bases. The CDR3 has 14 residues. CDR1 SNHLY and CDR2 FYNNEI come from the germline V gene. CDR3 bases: TGTGCCAGCAGGGGGACTCGAAGCACAGATACGCAGTATTTT. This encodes CASRGTRSTDTQYF.

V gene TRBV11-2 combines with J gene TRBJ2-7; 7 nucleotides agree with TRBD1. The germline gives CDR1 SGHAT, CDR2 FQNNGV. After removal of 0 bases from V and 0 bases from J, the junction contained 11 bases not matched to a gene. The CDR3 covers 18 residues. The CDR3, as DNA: TGTGCCAGCAGCTTAGATTATTGGGGGACAGAAAGCTCCTACGAGCAGTACTTC. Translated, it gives CASSLDYWGTESSYEQYF.

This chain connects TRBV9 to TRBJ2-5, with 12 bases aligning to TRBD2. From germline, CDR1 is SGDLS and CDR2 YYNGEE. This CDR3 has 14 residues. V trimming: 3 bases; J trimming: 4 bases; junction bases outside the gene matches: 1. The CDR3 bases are TGTGCCAGCAGCGGGGGACTAGCGGGAGAGACCCAGTACTTC. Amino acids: CASSGGLAGETQYF.

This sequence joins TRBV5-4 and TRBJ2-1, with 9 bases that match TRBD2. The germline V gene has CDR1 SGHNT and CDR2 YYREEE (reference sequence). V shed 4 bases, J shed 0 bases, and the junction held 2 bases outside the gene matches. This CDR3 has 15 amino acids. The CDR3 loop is CASSPSGASYNEQFF. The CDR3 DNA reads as TGTGCCAGCAGCCCTAGCGGGGCCTCCTACAATGAGCAGTTCTTC.

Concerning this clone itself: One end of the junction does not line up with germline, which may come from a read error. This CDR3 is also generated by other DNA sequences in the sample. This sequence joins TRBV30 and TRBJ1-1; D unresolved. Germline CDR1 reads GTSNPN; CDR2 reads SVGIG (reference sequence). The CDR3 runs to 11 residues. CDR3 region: CAWGLNTEAFF. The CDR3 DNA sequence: TGTGCCTGGGGACTGAACACTGAGGCTTTCTTT.

CDR3 bases: TGTGCCAGCAACAGGGTAAATTACGAGCAGTACTTC. This codes for CASNRVNYEQYF. The rearrangement links TRBV2 to TRBJ2-7, with D perhaps TRBD1 (6 bases). The CDR3 totals 12 residues. Germline V gives CDR1 SNHLY, CDR2 FYNNEI. The V gene lost 7 bases and the J gene lost 4 bases, with 11 bases spanning the gap.

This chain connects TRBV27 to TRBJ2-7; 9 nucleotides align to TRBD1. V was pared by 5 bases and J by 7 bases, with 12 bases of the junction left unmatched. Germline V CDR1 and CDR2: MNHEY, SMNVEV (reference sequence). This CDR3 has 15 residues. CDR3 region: CASSPDNRGRKEQYF. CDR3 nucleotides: TGTGCCAGCAGTCCGGACAACAGGGGGCGAAAGGAGCAGTACTTC.

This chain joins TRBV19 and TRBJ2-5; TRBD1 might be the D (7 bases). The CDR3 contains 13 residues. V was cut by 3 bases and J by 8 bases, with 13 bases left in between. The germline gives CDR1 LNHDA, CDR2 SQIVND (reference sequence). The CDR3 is CASSMGGGGTQYF. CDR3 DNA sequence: TGTGCCAGTAGTATGGGTGGAGGGGGCACCCAGTACTTC.